The present T cell receptor beta chain was sequenced within a study of T cell repertoires in cytomegalovirus infection. This clonotype was observed many times. Each CDR3 protein is one row after TCRdb ran MiXCR on the reads. The sample lists approximately 500,000 distinct CDR3 sequences, approximately 10% seen once, with roughly a tenth in the top ten. Trimming left V 3 bases short and J 0 bases short, with 14 bases between. The CDR3 is 16 amino acids. Looked up from germline, CDR1 is LNHDA and CDR2 is SQIVND (reference sequence). Sequencing was performed on PBMCs. The source is a human donor in good health (CMV status not recorded). Some clones in this sample may be carry-over from other donors' samples. The chain recombines TRBV19 with TRBJ1-1; D might be TRBD1 (6 bases). The CDR3 reads CASSIATGSMNTEAFF. CDR3 sequence (DNA): TGTGCCAGTAGTATTGCGACAGGTTCTATGAACACTGAAGCTTTCTTT.